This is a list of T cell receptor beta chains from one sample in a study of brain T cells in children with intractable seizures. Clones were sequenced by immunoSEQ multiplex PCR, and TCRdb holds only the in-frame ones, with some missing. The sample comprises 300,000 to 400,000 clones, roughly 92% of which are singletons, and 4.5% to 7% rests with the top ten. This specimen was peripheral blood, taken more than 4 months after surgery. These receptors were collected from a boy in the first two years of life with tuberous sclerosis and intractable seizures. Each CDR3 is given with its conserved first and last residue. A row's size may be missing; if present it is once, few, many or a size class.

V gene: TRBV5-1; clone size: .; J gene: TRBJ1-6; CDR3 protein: CASSLGQANSPLHF
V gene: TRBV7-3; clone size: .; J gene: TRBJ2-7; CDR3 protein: CASNPWTSGGVGYEQYF
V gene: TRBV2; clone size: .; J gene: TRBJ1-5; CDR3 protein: CASSARGAIEPQHF
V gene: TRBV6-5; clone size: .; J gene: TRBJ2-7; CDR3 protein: CASTRQGDVSEQYF
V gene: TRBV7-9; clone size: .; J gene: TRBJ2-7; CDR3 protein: CASSPGHGRNEQYF
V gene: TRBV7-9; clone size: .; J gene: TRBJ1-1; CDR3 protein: CASAELRTGDLNTEAFF
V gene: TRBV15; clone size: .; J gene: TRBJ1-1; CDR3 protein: CATSRGGTEAFF
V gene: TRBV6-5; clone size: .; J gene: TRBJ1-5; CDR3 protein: CASSLGGGSNQPQHF
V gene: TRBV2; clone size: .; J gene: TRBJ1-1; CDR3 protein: CASSDSDSGYTEAFF
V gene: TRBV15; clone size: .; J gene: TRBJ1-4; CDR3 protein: CATSREPGQPEKLFF
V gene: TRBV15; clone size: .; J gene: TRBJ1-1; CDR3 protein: CATSRDDLMNTEAFF
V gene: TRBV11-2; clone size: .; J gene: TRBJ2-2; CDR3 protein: CASSLGTGGTGELFF
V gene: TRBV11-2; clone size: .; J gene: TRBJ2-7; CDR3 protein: CASSPRTSGSLYEQYF
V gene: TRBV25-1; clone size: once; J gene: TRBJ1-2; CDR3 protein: CASSETSYYGYTF
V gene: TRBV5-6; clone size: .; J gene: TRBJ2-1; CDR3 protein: CASNLGLPINEQFF
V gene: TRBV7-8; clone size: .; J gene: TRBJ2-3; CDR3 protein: CASSSSGYSTDTQYF
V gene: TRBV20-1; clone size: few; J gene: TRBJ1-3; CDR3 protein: CSASKGGNSGNTIYF
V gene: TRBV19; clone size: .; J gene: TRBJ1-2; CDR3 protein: CASSILLVTGDGNYGYTF
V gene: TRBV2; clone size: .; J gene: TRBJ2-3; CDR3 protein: CASSEGLAGVAGTDTQYF
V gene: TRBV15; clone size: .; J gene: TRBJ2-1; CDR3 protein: CATSRDGLAGGTGEQFF
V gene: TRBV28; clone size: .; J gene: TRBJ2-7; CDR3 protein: CASSNSGQAYEQYF
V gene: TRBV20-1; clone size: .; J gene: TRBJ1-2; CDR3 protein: CSARQGHGYTF
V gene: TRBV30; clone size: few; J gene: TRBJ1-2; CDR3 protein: CAWTGIFDGYTF
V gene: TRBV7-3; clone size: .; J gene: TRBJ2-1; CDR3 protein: CASSATLSSYNEQFF
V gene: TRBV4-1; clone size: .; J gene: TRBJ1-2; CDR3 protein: CASSQVPLNYGYTF
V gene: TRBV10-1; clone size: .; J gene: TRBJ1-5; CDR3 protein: CASSESGQPQHF
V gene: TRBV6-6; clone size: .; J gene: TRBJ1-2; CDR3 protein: CASSYEGERGYTF
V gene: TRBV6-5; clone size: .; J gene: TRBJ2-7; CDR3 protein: CASREDSLGSYEQYF
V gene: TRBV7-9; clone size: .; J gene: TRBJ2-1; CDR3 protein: CASSSGTSGSTNEQFF
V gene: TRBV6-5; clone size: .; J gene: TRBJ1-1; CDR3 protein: CASSYHSDTRSTEAFF
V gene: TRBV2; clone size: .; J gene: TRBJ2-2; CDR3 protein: CASRIQGLAGNTGELFF
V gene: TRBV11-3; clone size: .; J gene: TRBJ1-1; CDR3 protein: CASSSKGGGRFTEAFF
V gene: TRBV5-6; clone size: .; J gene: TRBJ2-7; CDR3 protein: CASSSGGDYEQYF
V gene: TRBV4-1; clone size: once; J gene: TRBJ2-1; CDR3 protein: CASSQDLYIRRFHRPIYNEQFF
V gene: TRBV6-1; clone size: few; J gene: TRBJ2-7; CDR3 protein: CASSESSAYYYEQYF
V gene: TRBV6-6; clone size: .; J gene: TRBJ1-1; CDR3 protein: CAINQFGGRGTEAFF
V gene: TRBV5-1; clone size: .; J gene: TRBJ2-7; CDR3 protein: CASSLEGQSYEQYF